Listed here is a single TCR beta chain. Measured with immunoSEQ multiplex PCR; TCRdb has only the in-frame clones, and not every one. Of fewer than 100,000 clones detected, approximately 85% appear once; the ten largest clones hold about 3.8%. The data derive from a study of blood T cell repertoires in COVID-19. In the study overall: Acute and convalescent COVID-19 samples came from the United States, Italy and Spain.

The CDR3 has 14 residues. Germline V gives CDR1 SQVTM, CDR2 ANQGSEA. The V end was cut by 1 base, the J end by 0 bases, with 7 bases between. This chain links TRBV29-1 with TRBJ1-3; D unclear. Material for sequencing was peripheral blood. The source is a man between 60 and 70 years old with acute or convalescent COVID-19. For the CDR3, the DNA is TGCAGCGTTGAAGGTGAGGGCTCTGGAAACACCATATATTTT. It is translated as CSVEGEGSGNTIYF.